What follows describes a single T cell receptor beta chain. Its target is unknown. This sample was included in a study of CD8 T cells in ankylosing spondylitis. V gave up 2 bases and J gave up 7 bases, with 15 bases separating them. CDR1 is DFQATT, CDR2 SNEGSKA, per germline (reference sequence). This CDR3 region has 14 residues. Study findings and constraints: There were earlier reports of some motif variants in reactive arthritis synovial fluid and blood. The study identified a TCR beta motif of eight highly homologous variants that appeared characteristic of ankylosing spondylitis blood.

From the 5' RACE reads, TCRdb called clonotypes with MiXCR, one entry per CDR3 protein. The sample yields 310,000 or so distinct CDR3 sequences, 20% seen once. V is TRBV20-1 and J is TRBJ2-4; TRBD1 or TRBD2 may be the D gene (5 bases each). Sequenced input: blood, either unsorted or a sorted T cell fraction (not recorded which). The source of this sequence is a male donor with ankylosing spondylitis or in good health (not recorded which). The CDR3 is CSARHQGDANIQYF. For the CDR3, the DNA is TGCAGTGCTAGACACCAAGGGGACGCGAACATTCAGTACTTC.